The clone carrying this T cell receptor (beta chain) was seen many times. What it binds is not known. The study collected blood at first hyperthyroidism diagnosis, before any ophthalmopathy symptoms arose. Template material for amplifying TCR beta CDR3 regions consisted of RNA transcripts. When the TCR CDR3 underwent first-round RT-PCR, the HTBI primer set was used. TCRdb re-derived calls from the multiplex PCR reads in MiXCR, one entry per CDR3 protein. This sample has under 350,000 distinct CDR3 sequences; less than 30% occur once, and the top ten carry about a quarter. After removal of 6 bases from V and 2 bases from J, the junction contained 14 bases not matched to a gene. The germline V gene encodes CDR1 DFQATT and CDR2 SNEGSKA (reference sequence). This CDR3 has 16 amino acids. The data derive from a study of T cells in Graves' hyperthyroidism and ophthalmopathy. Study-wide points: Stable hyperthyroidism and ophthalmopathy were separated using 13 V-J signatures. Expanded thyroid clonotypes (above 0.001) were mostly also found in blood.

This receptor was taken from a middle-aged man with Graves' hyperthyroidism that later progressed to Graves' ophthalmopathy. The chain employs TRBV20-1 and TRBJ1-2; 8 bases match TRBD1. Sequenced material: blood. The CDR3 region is CSAGGQGSGGNYGYTF. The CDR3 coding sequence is TGCAGTGCCGGCGGACAGGGCTCAGGAGGCAACTATGGCTACACCTTC.